Described below is a single TCR beta chain sequence and its context. It has no known antigen specificity. Base qualities are not recorded, but no much larger clone differs from it by a single base. These data originate in a study of OX40 agonist ivuxolimab in advanced cancers. For context, the study as a whole: The costimulatory receptor OX40 (CD134) was targeted by ivuxolimab, a fully human IgG2 agonistic monoclonal antibody. Patients were allowed to have had prior anti-PD-1, anti-PD-L1 or anti-CTLA-4 therapy, and around two fifths of the dose-escalation patients had been treated with checkpoint inhibitors. The monotherapy dose-escalation portion (N of about 50 patients) of the phase I ivuxolimab trial is reported in the paper. Of the 50 or so patients in dose escalation, 19 had hepatocellular carcinoma, some 15 had melanoma, 9 had renal cell carcinoma and 9 had head and neck cancer. Partial responses occurred in three dose-escalation patients: two with cutaneous melanoma and one with hepatocellular carcinoma. Peripheral TCRbeta sequencing aimed to test whether ivuxolimab altered TCR sequence diversity and caused clonal T-cell expansion. The dose-escalation cohort was roughly 87% male with a mean age of about 60 years, ranging from about 20 to 85. Intravenous ivuxolimab was administered to patients every 2 weeks at six dose levels: 0.01, 0.1, 0.3, 1.5, 3 and 10 mg/kg. On the study overall, not on this receptor specifically: At doses from 0.1 to 3.0 mg/kg, clonal expansion was seen in both CD4+ and CD8+ blood T cells between baseline and week 6. Antigen specificity was not determined for the clonally expanded peripheral T cells. On average, CD8+ T cells showed more expanded clones than CD4+ T cells after ivuxolimab. Low levels of normalized T-cell clonal expansion were also seen in some nonresponding patients. In the 0.1-3.0 mg/kg groups, partial responders were among the patients with the lowest normalized peripheral clonal expansion, particularly in CD8+ T cells.

Patients with autoimmune disease history or receiving systemic immunosuppression were excluded from the trial. Peripheral blood for TCR sequencing was drawn from every dose cohort at baseline, at cycle 4 day 1 and at cycle 7 day 1. The samples were taken from a phase I, first-in-human, multicenter, open-label dose-escalation trial of ivuxolimab. Adults with locally advanced or metastatic melanoma, renal cell, hepatocellular, or head and neck squamous cell carcinoma were enrolled in the trial. Before TCR sequencing, CD4+ T cells and CD8+ T cells from peripheral blood were sorted into separate populations. For sequencing of the TCRbeta CDR3 region, genomic DNA was extracted from the sorted cells. The immunoSEQ Assay was used for sequencing of TCRbeta CDR3 regions. TCRdb stores this immuneACCESS table with in-frame sequences only. Part of the clones is absent; in the studies checked, under half of the shortfall reflects unresolved V genes, and no reason is known for the rest. This sample has tens of thousands of clones in its table, and approximately 89% of those were observed once. The top ten clones comprise roughly 5.7% of the sample.

Counted from cysteine to phenylalanine, this CDR3 has 14 amino acids. Here the CDR3 DNA is all that survives: 42 bases in frame from base 1. Per the germline V gene, MNHEY is the CDR1 and SVGAGI is the CDR2. Relative to germline, V is 6 bases shorter and J is 2 bases shorter, with 11 bases between their ends. The rearranged segments are TRBV6-5 and TRBJ2-1; TRBD2 might be the D gene, on 6 matching bases. This TCR derives from an adult with an advanced solid tumor such as melanoma, head and neck, liver or kidney cancer. The starting material was CD4+ or CD8+ T cells sorted from blood, obtained in a trial of the OX40 agonist ivuxolimab. The CDR3 is CASRPAGPYNEQFF. In nucleotides, the sequence is TGTGCCAGCAGACCCGCGGGGCCCTACAATGAGCAGTTCTTC.